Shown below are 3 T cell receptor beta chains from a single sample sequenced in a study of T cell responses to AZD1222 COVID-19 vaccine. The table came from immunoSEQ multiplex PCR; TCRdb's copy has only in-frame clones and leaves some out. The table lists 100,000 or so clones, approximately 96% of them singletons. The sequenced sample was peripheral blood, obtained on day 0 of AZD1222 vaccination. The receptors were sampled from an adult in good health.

The CDR3 nucleotides are TGTGCCAGCAGTCCGACCCCAAACAGGGTATTCTTT. It translates to CASSPTPNRVFF. The chain is built from TRBV6-2 or TRBV6-3 and TRBJ1-1; possibly TRBD1 for D (6 bases). The CDR3 is 12 amino acids. Trimming removed 5 bases at V and 14 bases at J, with 18 bases between. Germline V CDR1 and CDR2: MNHEY, SVGEGT.

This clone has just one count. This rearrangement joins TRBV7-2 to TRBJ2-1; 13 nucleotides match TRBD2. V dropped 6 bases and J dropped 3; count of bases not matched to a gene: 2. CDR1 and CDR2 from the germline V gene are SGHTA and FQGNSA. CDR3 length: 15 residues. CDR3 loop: CASSRTSGGYNEQFF. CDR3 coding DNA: TGTGCCAGCAGTCGGACTAGCGGGGGCTACAATGAGCAGTTCTTC.

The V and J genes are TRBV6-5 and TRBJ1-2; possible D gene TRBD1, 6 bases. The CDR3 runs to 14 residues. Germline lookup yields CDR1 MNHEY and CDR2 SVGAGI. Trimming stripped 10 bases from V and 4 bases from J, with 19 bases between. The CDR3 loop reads CATILTGRGYGYTF. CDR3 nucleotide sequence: TGTGCCACCATCCTAACAGGGAGAGGCTATGGCTACACCTTC.